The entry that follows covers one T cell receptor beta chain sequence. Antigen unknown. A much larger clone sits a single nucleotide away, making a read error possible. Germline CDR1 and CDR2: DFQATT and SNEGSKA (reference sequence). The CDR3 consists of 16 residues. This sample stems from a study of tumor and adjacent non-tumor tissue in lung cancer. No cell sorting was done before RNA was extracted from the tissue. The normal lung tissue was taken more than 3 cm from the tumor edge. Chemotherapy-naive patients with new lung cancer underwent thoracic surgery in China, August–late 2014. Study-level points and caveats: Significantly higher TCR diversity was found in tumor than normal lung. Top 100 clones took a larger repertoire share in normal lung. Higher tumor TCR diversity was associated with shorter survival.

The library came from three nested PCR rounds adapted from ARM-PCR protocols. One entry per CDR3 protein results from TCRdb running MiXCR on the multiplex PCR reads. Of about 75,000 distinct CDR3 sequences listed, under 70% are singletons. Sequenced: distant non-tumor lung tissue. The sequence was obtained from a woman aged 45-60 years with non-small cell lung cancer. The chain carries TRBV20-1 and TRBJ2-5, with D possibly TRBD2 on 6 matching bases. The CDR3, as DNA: TGCAATGCTAGAGATTCACAGCCCGTTGGAGGGGAGACCCAGTACTTC. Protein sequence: CNARDSQPVGGETQYF.